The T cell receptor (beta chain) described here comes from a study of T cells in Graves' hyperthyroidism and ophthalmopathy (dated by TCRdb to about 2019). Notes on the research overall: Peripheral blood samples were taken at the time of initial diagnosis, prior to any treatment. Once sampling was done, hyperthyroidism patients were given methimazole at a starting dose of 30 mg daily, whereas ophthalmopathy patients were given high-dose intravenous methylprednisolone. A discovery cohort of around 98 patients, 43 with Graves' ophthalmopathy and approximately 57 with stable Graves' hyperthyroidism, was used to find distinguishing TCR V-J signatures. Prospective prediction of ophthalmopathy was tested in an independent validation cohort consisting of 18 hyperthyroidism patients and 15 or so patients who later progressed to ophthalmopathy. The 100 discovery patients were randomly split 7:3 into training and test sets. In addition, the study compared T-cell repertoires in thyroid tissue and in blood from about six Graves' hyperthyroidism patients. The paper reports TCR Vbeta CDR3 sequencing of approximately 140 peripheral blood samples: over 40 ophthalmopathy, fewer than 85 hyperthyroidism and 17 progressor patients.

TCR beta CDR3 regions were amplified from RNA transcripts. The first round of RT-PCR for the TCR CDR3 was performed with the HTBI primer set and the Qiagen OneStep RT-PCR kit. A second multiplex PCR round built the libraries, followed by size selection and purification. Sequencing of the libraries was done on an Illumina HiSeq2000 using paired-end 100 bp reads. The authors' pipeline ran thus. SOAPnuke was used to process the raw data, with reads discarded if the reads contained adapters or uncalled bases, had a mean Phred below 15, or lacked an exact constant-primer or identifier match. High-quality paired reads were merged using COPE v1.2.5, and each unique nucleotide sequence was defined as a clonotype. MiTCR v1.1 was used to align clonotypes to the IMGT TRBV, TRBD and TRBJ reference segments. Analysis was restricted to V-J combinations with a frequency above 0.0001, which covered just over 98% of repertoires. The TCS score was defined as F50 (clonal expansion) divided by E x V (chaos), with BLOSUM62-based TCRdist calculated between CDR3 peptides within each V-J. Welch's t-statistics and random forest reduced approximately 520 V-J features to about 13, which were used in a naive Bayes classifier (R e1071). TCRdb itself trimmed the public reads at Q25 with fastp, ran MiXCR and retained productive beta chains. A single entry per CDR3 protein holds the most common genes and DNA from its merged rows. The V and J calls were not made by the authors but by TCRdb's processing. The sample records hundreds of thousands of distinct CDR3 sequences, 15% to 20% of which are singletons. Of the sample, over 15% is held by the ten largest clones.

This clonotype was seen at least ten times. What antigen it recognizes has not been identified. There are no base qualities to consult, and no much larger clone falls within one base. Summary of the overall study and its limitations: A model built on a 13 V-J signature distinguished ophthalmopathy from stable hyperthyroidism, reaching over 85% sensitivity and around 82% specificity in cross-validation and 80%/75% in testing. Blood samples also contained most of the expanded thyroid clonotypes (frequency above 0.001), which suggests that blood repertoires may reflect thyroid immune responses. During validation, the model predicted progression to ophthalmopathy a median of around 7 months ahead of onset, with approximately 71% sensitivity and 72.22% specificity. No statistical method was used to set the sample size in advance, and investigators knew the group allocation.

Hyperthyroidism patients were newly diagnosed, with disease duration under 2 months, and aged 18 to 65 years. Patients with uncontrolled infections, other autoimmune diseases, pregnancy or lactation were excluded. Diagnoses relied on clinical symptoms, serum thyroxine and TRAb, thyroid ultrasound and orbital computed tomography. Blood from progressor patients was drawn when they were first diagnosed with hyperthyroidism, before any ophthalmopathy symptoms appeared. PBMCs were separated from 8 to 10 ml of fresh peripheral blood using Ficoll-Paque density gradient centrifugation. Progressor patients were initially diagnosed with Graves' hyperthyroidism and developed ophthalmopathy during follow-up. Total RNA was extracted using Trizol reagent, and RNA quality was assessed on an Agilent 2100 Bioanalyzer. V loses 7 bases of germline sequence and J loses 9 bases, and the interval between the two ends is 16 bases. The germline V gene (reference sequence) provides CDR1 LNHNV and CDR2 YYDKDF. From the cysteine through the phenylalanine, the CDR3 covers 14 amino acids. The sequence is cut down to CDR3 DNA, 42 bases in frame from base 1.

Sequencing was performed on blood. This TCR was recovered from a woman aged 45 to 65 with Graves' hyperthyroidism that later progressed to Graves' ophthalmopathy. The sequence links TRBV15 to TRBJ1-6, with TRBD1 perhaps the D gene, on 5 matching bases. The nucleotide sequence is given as TGTGCCACCATCGGCGGGGACTTGGGTTCACCCCTCCACTTT. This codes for CATIGGDLGSPLHF.